This T cell receptor (beta chain) emerged from a study of blood T cell repertoires in COVID-19. In the study overall: From the United States, Italy and Spain came samples of acute and convalescent COVID-19. The cDNA or gDNA used as material had been derived from T cells, B-cell-depleted T cells, or PBMCs.

This clone was seen only a few times. The CDR3 loop spans 13 amino acids. As originally analysed: Estimation of nucleated cell counts was performed using reference gene primer amplification. Sequenced by immunoSEQ multiplex PCR; TCRdb stores in-frame clones only, minus some. That table gives V, J and clone size, and the DNA gave D and trimming. The table records fewer than 50,000 clones, 85% of them present only once. The sequence came from a man aged 50 or older with active COVID-19. Source material: peripheral blood. The chain has TRBV21-1 and TRBJ2-7; TRBD1, the table's D call, was not compared with the DNA. TRBV21-1 is listed as a pseudogene. CDR3 sequence (DNA): TGTGCCAGCAACCGGGACAGGGACTACGAGCAGTACTTC. Translating it yields CASNRDRDYEQYF.